There are many counts of the clone carrying this TCR beta chain. These data come from a study of T-cell reconstitution after alpha-beta-depleted transplantation in children. V shed 5 bases, J shed 7 bases, and the junction held 5 bases outside the gene matches. The CDR3 is 14 amino acids. Molecular barcoding with unique molecular identifiers was used for the TCRbeta library. MiXCR was run by TCRdb on the PCR reads, yielding one entry per CDR3 protein. The sample lists more than 400,000 distinct CDR3 sequences, 43% seen once, with under 35% in the top ten. The sample in question was PBMCs, obtained before TCRalphabeta/CD19-depleted stem cell transplant. The receptor was isolated from a girl aged 2 to 9 with aplastic anemia, due to receive a stem cell transplant. The V gene is TRBV12-3 or TRBV12-4, the J gene TRBJ1-6, with 7 bases aligning to TRBD1. CDR3 nucleotides: TGTGCCAGCAGTCCGGACAGGATGAATTCACCCCTCCACTTT. Translation gives CASSPDRMNSPLHF.